The 15 T cell receptor beta chains below come from one sample, sequenced in a study of preoperative IRX-2 immunotherapy in early breast cancer. Data came from immunoSEQ multiplex PCR; TCRdb stores just in-frame clones and leaves some out. The sample consists of fewer than 70,000 clones, roughly 95% of them appearing once. Treatment of the sample: preoperative locoregional IRX-2 cytokine immunotherapy. The specimen was collected from a patient treated with IRX-2 immunotherapy. These receptors all come from a human donor with breast cancer.

The chain is built from TRBV18 and TRBJ1-3, with D uncertain. CDR1 is KGHSH, CDR2 LQKENI, per germline. The CDR3 is 14 amino acids. The V and J ends lost 6 bases and 4 bases respectively, with 13 bases between them. CDR3 in amino acids: CASSQAVRGNTIYF. CDR3 DNA: TGTGCCAGCTCCCAAGCAGTCCGGGGAAACACCATATATTTT.

V is TRBV6-5 and J is TRBJ2-1; D uncertain. Trimming took off 0 bases at V and 8 bases at J, with 17 bases between the two ends. The CDR3 contains 16 residues. Germline CDR1 reads MNHEY; CDR2 reads SVGAGI. DNA of the CDR3: TGTGCCAGCAGTTACTCACCCGTTTCCCCATTCCATGAGCAGTTCTTC. Translating it yields CASSYSPVSPFHEQFF.

The gene calls are TRBV28 and TRBJ2-1; tentatively, D is TRBD2 (5 bases). This CDR3 has 13 residues. Trimming removed 4 bases from V and 4 bases from J, with 8 bases in between. CDR1 is MDHEN, CDR2 SYDVKM, per germline. The DNA for the CDR3 is TGTGCCAGCAGTTCTGGAGGTTACAATGAGCAGTTCTTC. As protein: CASSSGGYNEQFF. Full variable domain (remainder filled in from reference TRBV28 and TRBJ2-1): DVKVTQSSRYLVKRTGEKVFLECVQDMDHENMFWYRQDPGLGLRLIYFSYDVKMKEKGDIPEGYSVSREKKERFSLILESASTNQTSMYLCASSSGGYNEQFFGPGTRLTVL.

The chain combines TRBV4-3 with TRBJ1-2; possible D gene TRBD1, 6 bases. V gave up 8 bases and J gave up 8 bases, with 18 bases separating them. CDR1 is LGHNA and CDR2 is YSLEER in the germline V gene. This CDR3 contains 13 residues. CDR3 loop: CASAEQGDSGYTF. CDR3 DNA: TGCGCCAGCGCAGAACAGGGTGATTCCGGCTACACCTTC.

The CDR3 DNA is TGTGCCAGCAGGGGTATTATTTATGGCTACACCTTC. Protein: CASRGIIYGYTF. This chain joins TRBV2 and TRBJ1-2; D is undetermined. Germline V CDR1 and CDR2: SNHLY, FYNNEI. Trimming left V 6 bases short and J 5 bases short, with 10 bases between. This CDR3 spans 12 amino acids.

The gene calls are TRBV28 and TRBJ1-2, with a weak D call TRBD1 (6 bases). The CDR3 covers 14 residues. Germline CDR1 is MDHEN and CDR2 is SYDVKM. Trimming cost V 2 bases and J 8 bases, with 15 bases left between them. Here the CDR3 DNA reads TGTGCCAGCAGTTTAGTCGGGACAAGAAGGGGCTACACCTTC. Translated: CASSLVGTRRGYTF.

The gene calls are TRBV19 and TRBJ1-6; 7 bases line up with TRBD1. The CDR3 has 15 residues. The V gene end was trimmed by 6 bases and the J gene end by 5 bases; junction bases not matched to a gene: 7. The germline gives CDR1 LNHDA, CDR2 SQIVND (reference sequence). The CDR3 spells CASSTQGGNNSPLHF. The CDR3 DNA sequence: TGTGCCAGTAGCACTCAGGGGGGTAATAATTCACCCCTCCACTTT.

The rearrangement links TRBV15 to TRBJ1-5, with D uncertain. Germline lookup yields CDR1 LNHNV and CDR2 YYDKDF (reference sequence). This CDR3 region has 13 residues. The V gene lost 0 bases and the J gene lost 15 bases, with 15 bases spanning the gap. The DNA of the CDR3 is TGTGCCACCAGCAGAGATGTAAGCGAGGCTCGGCATTTT. This encodes CATSRDVSEARHF.

V gene TRBV11-2 combines with J gene TRBJ2-1, with D possibly TRBD2 on 5 matching bases. The germline V and J ends were trimmed by 5 bases and 1 base, with 18 bases remaining between them. The CDR3 loop spans 17 amino acids. The germline V gene has CDR1 SGHAT and CDR2 FQNNGV. CDR3 in amino acids: CASSQSLITRSYNEQFF. In nucleotides, the CDR3 is TGTGCCAGCAGCCAAAGTCTAATTACTAGGTCCTACAATGAGCAGTTCTTC.

The chain combines TRBV30 with TRBJ2-2; TRBD2 aligns across 12 bases. From germline, CDR1 is GTSNPN and CDR2 SVGIG (reference sequence). This CDR3 contains 15 residues. The J segment lost 5 bases and the V segment lost 2 bases, leaving 3 bases of the junction unmatched. The CDR3 DNA reads as TGTGCCTGGAGTTTACTAGCGGGAGGTACCGGGGAGCTGTTTTTT. Encoded protein: CAWSLLAGGTGELFF.

V gene TRBV5-1 combines with J gene TRBJ2-1; unclear D gene. Per germline, CDR1 SGHRS and CDR2 YFSETQ. This CDR3 has 12 residues. The V gene lost 6 bases and the J gene lost 5 bases, with 9 bases spanning the gap. CDR3 region: CASNYYDNEQFF. The CDR3 DNA sequence: TGCGCCAGCAACTATTACGACAATGAGCAGTTCTTC.

The chain has TRBV4-3 and TRBJ2-7; D might be TRBD2 (5 bases). The V end lost 1 base, the J end lost 3 bases, and 10 bases lay between the germline ends. In germline, CDR1 is LGHNA, CDR2 YSLEER. CDR3 length: 14 amino acids. Here the CDR3 DNA reads TGCGCCAGCAGCCAAGTGTCGGGAAACTACGAGCAGTACTTC. Protein product: CASSQVSGNYEQYF.

V is TRBV4-2 and J is TRBJ2-4, with D possibly matching TRBD1 (6 bases). V lost 5 bases and J 1 base, leaving 18 bases between the germline ends. The CDR3 consists of 17 residues. CDR1 and CDR2 from the germline V gene are LGHNA and YNFKEQ. CDR3 sequence: CASSLRGRGLAKNIQYF. The CDR3 bases are TGTGCCAGCAGCTTAAGAGGCAGGGGCCTGGCCAAAAACATTCAGTACTTC.

The V gene is TRBV30, the J gene TRBJ2-7, with D possibly matching TRBD2 (7 bases). CDR3 length: 14 amino acids. Trimming cost V 1 base and J 1 base, with 11 bases left between them. Germline assignment: CDR1 GTSNPN and CDR2 SVGIG (reference sequence). The CDR3 region is CAWSGGGGSYEQYF. CDR3 nucleotide sequence: TGTGCCTGGAGTGGGGGGGGCGGATCCTACGAGCAGTACTTC.

Only one count was recorded for this clone. V gene TRBV19 combines with J gene TRBJ1-1; 8 bases agree with TRBD1. V shed 6 bases, J shed 3 bases, and the junction held 6 bases outside the gene matches. The CDR3 has 14 amino acids. The germline V gene encodes CDR1 LNHDA and CDR2 SQIVND (reference sequence). CDR3 loop: CASSQGAIYTEAFF. DNA for the CDR3: TGTGCCAGTAGCCAGGGGGCTATTTACACTGAAGCTTTCTTT.